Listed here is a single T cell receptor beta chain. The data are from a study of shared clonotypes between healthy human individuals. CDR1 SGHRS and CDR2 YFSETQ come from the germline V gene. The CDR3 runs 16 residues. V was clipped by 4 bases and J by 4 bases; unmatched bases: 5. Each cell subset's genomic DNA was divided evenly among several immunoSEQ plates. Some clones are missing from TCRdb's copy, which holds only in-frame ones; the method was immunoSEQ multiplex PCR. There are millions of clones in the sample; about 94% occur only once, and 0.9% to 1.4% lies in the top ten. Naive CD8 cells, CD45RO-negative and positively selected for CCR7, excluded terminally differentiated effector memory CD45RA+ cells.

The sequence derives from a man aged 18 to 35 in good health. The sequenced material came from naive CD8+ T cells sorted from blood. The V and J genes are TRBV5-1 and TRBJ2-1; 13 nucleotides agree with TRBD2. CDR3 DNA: TGCGCCAGCAGCGGGGGACTAGCGGGGTTGTACAATGAGCAGTTCTTC. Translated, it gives CASSGGLAGLYNEQFF.